The rows below give T cell receptor beta chains drawn from one sample of a study of regulatory T cells in long-lasting Graves disease. TCRdb used MiXCR to reprocess the multiplex PCR reads, holding one entry per CDR3 protein. The sample records approximately 400,000 distinct CDR3 sequences, about 14% being singletons. Sequencing used peripheral blood mononuclear cells (PBMCs), obtained at new diagnosis, from a patient treated with antithyroid drugs. The receptors stem from a female donor with Graves disease. Each CDR3 is given with its conserved first and last residue. A D gene is named only where the DNA matches it firmly. Size is stated for part of the rows, as once, few or many counts, or as a class when the clone is expanded.

NA	many	TRBV19	TRBJ2-6	CASSIGQGRSGANVLTF	TGTGCCAGTAGTATAGGCCAGGGACGCTCTGGGGCCAACGTCCTGACTTTC
NA	NA	TRBV18	TRBJ1-1	CASSGAQNTEAFF	TGTGCCAGCTCCGGGGCGCAGAACACTGAAGCTTTCTTT
TRBD1	many	TRBV27	TRBJ1-5	CASSPRQGVGQPQHF	TGTGCCAGCAGTCCCCGACAGGGGGTAGGTCAGCCCCAGCATTTT
TRBD1	many	TRBV5-1	TRBJ1-2	CASSSFWTGLNYGYTF	TGCGCCAGCAGCTCATTTTGGACAGGGCTAAACTATGGCTACACCTTC
NA	many	TRBV7-2	TRBJ2-3	CASSLGTGPLLTDTQYF	TGTGCCAGCAGCTTAGGTACGGGGCCTCTCCTCACAGATACGCAGTATTTT
NA	few	TRBV18	TRBJ2-7	CASSPLTDTVEQYF	TGTGCCAGCTCACCACTAACCGACACGGTCGAGCAGTACTTC
TRBD2	many	TRBV27	TRBJ2-3	CASSPGLALRTDTQYF	TGTGCCAGCAGTCCGGGACTAGCGCTACGCACAGATACGCAGTATTTT
NA	many	TRBV19	TRBJ2-5	CASSIGQRETQYF	TGTGCCAGTAGTATTGGGCAGAGAGAGACCCAGTACTTC
TRBD2	many	TRBV7-9	TRBJ2-5	CASSYGTTETQYF	TGTGCCAGCAGTTACGGGACTACAGAGACCCAGTACTTC
NA	many	TRBV20-1	TRBJ1-2	CSARDAVNYGYTF	TGCAGTGCTAGAGATGCAGTCAACTATGGCTACACCTTC
NA	NA	TRBV2	TRBJ2-4	CASIRRDKNIQYF	TGTGCCAGCATCCGGCGAGACAAAAACATTCAGTACTTC
TRBD1	NA	TRBV5-1	TRBJ1-2	CASSLLELRGLTF	TGCGCCAGCAGCTTGCTGGAACTCAGGGGGCTCACCTTC
NA	NA	TRBV5-4	TRBJ1-2	CASRWEQGNYGYTF	TGTGCCAGCAGATGGGAGCAGGGGAACTATGGCTACACCTTC
NA	few	TRBV6-1	TRBJ1-3	CASRETGSNGNTIYF	TGTGCCAGCAGGGAGACAGGTTCCAACGGAAACACCATATATTTT
TRBD1	many	TRBV6-1	TRBJ1-2	CASSSLVGQVFNYGYTF	TGTGCCAGCAGTAGCTTGGTGGGACAGGTCTTTAACTATGGCTACACCTTC
TRBD1	many	TRBV18	TRBJ2-5	CASSSGQEETQYF	TGTGCCAGCTCATCCGGACAGGAAGAGACCCAGTACTTC
TRBD1	many	TRBV20-1	TRBJ1-5	CSGGTGNQPQHF	TGCAGTGGAGGGACAGGGAATCAGCCCCAGCATTTT
TRBD2	NA	TRBV7-9	TRBJ2-7	CASSLEAGENYEQYF	TGTGCCAGCAGCTTAGAGGCGGGAGAGAACTACGAGCAGTACTTC
NA	NA	TRBV28	TRBJ1-5	CASMAPRGLSPQHF	TGTGCCAGCATGGCTCCGAGGGGTCTGTCGCCCCAGCATTTT
NA	NA	TRBV4-3	TRBJ1-1	CASSANFRGVPTEAFF	TGCGCCAGCAGTGCCAATTTCAGGGGTGTCCCCACTGAAGCTTTCTTT
TRBD2	many	TRBV7-2	TRBJ2-7	CASSADGLAGGNVYEQYF	TGTGCCAGCAGCGCCGACGGACTAGCGGGGGGGAATGTCTACGAGCAGTACTTC
NA	many	TRBV5-6	TRBJ1-2	CASSLVQIFQGYTF	TGTGCCAGCAGCTTGGTACAGATCTTCCAAGGCTACACCTTC
NA	many	TRBV20-1	TRBJ2-1	CSALGRGGVGILYNEQFF	TGCAGTGCTCTCGGGCGAGGGGGGGTCGGGATCCTATACAATGAGCAGTTCTTC
TRBD1	few	TRBV6-9	TRBJ1-3	CASSYPTGYGNTIYF	TGTGCCAGCAGTTACCCGACAGGGTATGGAAACACCATATATTTT
TRBD1	few	TRBV5-1	TRBJ1-4	CASSIDRVNEKLFF	TGCGCCAGCAGCATCGACAGGGTAAATGAAAAACTGTTTTTT
NA	NA	TRBV20-1	TRBJ1-3	CSASPTISGNTIYF	TGCAGTGCTAGTCCAACGATCTCTGGAAACACCATATATTTT
NA	many	TRBV28	TRBJ1-1	CASSPLPGGSVNTEAFF	TGTGCCAGCAGTCCCCTCCCGGGTGGATCAGTAAACACTGAAGCTTTCTTT
TRBD2	NA	TRBV12-5	TRBJ2-2	CASGLRASGGNTGELFF	TGTGCTAGTGGTTTGAGGGCTAGCGGGGGCAACACCGGGGAGCTGTTTTTT
NA	many	TRBV5-1	TRBJ1-2	CASSSTSQGNGGYTF	TGCGCCAGCAGCTCGACGTCACAGGGTAATGGTGGCTACACCTTC
TRBD2	few	TRBV12-3/TRBV12-4	TRBJ2-1	CASSPYGTSGGALGEQFF	TGTGCCAGCAGTCCATACGGGACTAGCGGGGGGGCCTTAGGTGAGCAGTTCTTC
TRBD1	NA	TRBV10-3	TRBJ2-7	CAISGDRGRPYEQYF	TGTGCCATCAGCGGGGACAGGGGACGACCCTACGAGCAGTACTTC
TRBD2	few	TRBV24-1	TRBJ2-1	CATSGSSGSDNEQFF	TGTGCCACCAGTGGTTCTAGCGGGAGTGACAATGAGCAGTTCTTC
NA	NA	TRBV18	TRBJ2-7	CASSLTRTEDEQYF	TGTGCCAGCTCACTTACCCGGACAGAGGACGAGCAGTACTTC
NA	NA	TRBV5-1	TRBJ1-1	CASSLGLLRFF	TGCGCCAGCAGCTTGGGTTTGCTGCGGTTCTTT
NA	many	TRBV20-1	TRBJ2-3	CSAGRTDTQYF	TGCAGTGCTGGTCGCACAGATACGCAGTATTTT